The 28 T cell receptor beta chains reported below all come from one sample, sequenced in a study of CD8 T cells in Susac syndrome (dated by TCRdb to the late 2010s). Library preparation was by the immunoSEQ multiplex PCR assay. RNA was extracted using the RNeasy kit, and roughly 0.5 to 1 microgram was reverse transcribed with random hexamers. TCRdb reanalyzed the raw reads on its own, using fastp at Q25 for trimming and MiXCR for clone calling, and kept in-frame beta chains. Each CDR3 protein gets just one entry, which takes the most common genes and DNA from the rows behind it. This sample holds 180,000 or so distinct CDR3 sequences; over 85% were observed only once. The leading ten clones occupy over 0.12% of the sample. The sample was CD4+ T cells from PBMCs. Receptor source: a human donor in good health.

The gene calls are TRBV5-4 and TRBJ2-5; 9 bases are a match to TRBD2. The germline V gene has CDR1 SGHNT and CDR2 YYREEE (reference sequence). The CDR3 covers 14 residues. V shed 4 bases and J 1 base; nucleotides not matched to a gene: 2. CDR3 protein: CASSEGLAQETQYF. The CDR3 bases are TGTGCCAGCAGCGAGGGACTAGCCCAAGAGACCCAGTACTTC.

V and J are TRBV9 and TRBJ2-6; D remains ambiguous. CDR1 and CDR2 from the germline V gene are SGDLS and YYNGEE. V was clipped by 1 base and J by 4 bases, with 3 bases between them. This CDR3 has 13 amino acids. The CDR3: CASSVWGANVLTF. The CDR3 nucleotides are TGTGCCAGCAGCGTATGGGGGGCCAACGTCCTGACTTTC.

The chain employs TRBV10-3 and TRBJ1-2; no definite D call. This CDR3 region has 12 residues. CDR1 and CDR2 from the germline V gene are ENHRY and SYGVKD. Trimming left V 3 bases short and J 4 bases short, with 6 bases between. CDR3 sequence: CAISEETYGYTF. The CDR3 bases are TGTGCCATCAGTGAAGAGACCTATGGCTACACCTTC.

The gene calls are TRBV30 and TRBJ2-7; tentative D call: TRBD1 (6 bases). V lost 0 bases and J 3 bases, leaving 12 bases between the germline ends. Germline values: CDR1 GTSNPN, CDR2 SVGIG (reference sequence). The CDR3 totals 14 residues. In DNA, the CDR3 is TGTGCCTGGAGTGTAATGGGGGCGGGCTACGAGCAGTACTTC. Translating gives CAWSVMGAGYEQYF.

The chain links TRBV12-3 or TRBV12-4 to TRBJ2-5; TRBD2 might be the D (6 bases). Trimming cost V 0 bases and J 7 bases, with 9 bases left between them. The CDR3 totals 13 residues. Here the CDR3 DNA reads TGTGCCAGCAGTTTAGCGATGGGGGGGACCCAGTACTTC. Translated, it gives CASSLAMGGTQYF.

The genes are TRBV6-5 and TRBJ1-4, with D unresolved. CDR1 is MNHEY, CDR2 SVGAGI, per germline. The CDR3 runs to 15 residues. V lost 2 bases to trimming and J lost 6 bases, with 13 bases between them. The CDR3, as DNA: TGTGCCAGCAGTTACGGGGTAGCGGGTTATGAAAAACTGTTTTTT. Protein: CASSYGVAGYEKLFF.

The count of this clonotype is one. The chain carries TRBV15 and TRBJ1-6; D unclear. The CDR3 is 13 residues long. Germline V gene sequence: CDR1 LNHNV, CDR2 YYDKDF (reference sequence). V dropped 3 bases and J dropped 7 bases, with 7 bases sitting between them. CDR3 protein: CATSSYRNSPLHF. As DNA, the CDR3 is TGTGCCACCAGCAGCTACAGAAATTCACCCCTCCACTTT.

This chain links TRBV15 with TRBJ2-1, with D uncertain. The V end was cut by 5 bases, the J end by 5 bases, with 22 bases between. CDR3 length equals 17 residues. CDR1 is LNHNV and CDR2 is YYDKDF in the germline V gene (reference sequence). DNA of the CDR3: TGTGCCACCAGCCGCACTACAAGTCTTCTAGAGGACAATGAGCAGTTCTTC. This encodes CATSRTTSLLEDNEQFF. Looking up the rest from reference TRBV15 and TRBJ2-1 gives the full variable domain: DAMVIQNPRYQVTQFGKPVTLSCSQTLNHNVMYWYQQKSSQAPKLLFHYYDKDFNNEADTPDNFQSRRPNTSFCFLDIRSPGLGDTAMYLCATSRTTSLLEDNEQFFGPGTRLTVL.

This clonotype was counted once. The CDR3 loop is CASSLVGGPTETQYF. The CDR3 region has the DNA TGCGCCAGCAGCTTGGTAGGGGGGCCCACAGAGACCCAGTACTTC. V usage is TRBV5-1 and J usage is TRBJ2-5, with D possibly being TRBD1 or TRBD2 (6 bases each). Germline CDR1 reads SGHRS; CDR2 reads YFSETQ. The V end was cut by 0 bases, the J end by 4 bases, with 13 bases between. The CDR3 covers 15 residues.

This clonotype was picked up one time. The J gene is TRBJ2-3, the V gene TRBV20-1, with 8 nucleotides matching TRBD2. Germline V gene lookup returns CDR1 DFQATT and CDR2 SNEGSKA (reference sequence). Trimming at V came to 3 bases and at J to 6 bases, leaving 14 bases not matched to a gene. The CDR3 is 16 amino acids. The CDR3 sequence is CSASGGASHRRDTQYF. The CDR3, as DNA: TGCAGTGCTAGCGGGGGGGCTTCCCACCGGAGGGATACGCAGTATTTT.

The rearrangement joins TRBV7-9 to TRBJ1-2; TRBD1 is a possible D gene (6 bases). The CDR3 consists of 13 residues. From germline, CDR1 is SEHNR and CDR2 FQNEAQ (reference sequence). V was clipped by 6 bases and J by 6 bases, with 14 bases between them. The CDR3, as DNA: TGTGCCAGCAGACATACAGGGTCTGATGGCTACACCTTC. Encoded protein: CASRHTGSDGYTF.

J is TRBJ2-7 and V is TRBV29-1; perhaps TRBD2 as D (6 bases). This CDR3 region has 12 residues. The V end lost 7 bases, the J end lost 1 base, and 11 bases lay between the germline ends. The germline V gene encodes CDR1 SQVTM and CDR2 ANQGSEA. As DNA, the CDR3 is TGCAGCGGGGGGGACCCATCCTACGAGCAGTACTTC. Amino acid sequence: CSGGDPSYEQYF.

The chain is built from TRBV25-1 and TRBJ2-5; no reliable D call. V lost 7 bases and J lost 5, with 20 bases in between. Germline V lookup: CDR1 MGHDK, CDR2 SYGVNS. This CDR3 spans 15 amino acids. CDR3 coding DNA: TGTGCCAGCAAAGGTGCGGTCGGACGTGAGGAGACCCAGTACTTC. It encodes CASKGAVGREETQYF.

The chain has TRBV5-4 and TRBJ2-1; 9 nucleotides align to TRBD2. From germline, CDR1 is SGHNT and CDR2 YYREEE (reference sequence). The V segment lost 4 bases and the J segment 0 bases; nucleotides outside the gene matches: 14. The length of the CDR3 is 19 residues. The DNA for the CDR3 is TGTGCCAGCAGCAAAGGACTAAGCGGGGGGCTTAGCTCCTACAATGAGCAGTTCTTC. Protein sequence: CASSKGLSGGLSSYNEQFF.

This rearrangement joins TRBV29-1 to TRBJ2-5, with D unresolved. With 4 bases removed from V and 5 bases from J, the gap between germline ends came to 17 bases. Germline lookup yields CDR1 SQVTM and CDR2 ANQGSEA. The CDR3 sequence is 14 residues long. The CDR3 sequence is CSVGPPGPSETQYF. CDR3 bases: TGCAGCGTTGGACCTCCGGGTCCCTCGGAGACCCAGTACTTC.

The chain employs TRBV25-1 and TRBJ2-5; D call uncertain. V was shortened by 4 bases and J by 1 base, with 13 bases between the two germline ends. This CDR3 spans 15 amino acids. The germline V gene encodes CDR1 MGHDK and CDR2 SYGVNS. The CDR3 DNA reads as TGTGCCAGCAGTGGCCTGGACGGTTTCCAAGAGACCCAGTACTTC. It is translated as CASSGLDGFQETQYF.

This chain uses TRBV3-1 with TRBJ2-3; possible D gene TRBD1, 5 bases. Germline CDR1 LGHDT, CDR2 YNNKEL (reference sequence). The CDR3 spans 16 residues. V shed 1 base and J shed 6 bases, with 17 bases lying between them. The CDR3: CASSQAVQGLRDTQYF. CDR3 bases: TGTGCCAGCAGCCAAGCTGTCCAGGGCCTCCGGGATACGCAGTATTTT.

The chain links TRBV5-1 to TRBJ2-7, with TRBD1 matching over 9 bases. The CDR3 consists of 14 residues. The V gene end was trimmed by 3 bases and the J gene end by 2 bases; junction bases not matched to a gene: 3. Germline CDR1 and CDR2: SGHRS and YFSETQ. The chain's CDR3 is CASSSTGGAYEQYF. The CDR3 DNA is TGCGCCAGCAGCTCCACAGGGGGCGCCTACGAGCAGTACTTC.

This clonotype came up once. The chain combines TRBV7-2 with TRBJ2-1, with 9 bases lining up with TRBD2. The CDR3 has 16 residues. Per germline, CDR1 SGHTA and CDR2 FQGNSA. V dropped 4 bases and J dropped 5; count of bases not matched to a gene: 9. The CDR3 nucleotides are TGTGCCAGCAGCTCTATTGGCGGGGGGGCCAACAATGAGCAGTTCTTC. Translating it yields CASSSIGGGANNEQFF.

The CDR3 loop is CATSQLGYEQYF. CDR3 nucleotide sequence: TGTGCCACCAGCCAGCTTGGGTACGAGCAGTACTTC. V is TRBV24-1 and J is TRBJ2-7; no clear D. This CDR3 contains 12 residues. Germline V gives CDR1 KGHDR, CDR2 SFDVKD. Trimming cost V 7 bases and J 4 bases, with 10 bases left between them.

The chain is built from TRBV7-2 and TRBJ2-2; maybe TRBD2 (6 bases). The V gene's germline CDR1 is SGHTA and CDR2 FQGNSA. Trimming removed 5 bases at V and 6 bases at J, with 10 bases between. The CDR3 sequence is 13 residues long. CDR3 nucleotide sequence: TGTGCCAGCAGCGCTAGCGTGGCCGGGGAGCTGTTTTTT. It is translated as CASSASVAGELFF.

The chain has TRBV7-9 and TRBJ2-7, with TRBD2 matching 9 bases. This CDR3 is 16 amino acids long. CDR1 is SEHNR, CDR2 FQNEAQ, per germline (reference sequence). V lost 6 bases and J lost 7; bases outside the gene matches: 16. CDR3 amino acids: CASSPIGMTAGGEQYF. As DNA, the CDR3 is TGTGCCAGCAGTCCGATCGGCATGACTGCGGGGGGGGAGCAGTACTTC.

CDR3 loop: CASSRGTGITQPQHF. DNA of the CDR3: TGTGCCAGCAGCCGCGGGACAGGGATTACTCAGCCCCAGCATTTT. The V gene is TRBV28, the J gene TRBJ1-5, with TRBD1 matching 9 bases. The CDR3 contains 15 residues. Germline V gene data show CDR1 as MDHEN and CDR2 as SYDVKM. V was pared by 6 bases and J by 6 bases, with 9 bases of the junction left unmatched.

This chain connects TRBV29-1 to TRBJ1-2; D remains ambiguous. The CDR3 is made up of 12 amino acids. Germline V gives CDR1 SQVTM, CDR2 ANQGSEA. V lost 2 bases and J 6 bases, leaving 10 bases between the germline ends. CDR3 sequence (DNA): TGCAGCGTTGAATCCGAGGGAGATGGCTACACCTTC. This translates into CSVESEGDGYTF. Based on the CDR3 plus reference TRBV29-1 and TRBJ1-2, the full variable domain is SAVISQKPSRDICQRGTSLTIQCQVDSQVTMMFWYRQQPGQSLTLIATANQGSEATYESGFVIDKFPISRPNLTFSTLTVSNMSPEDSSIYLCSVESEGDGYTFGSGTRLTVV.

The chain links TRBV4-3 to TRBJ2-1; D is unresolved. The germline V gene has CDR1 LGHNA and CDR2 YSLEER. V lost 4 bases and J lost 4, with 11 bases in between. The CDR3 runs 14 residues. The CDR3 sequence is CASSPQDRYNEQFF. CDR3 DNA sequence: TGCGCCAGCAGCCCCCAGGACCGGTACAATGAGCAGTTCTTC.

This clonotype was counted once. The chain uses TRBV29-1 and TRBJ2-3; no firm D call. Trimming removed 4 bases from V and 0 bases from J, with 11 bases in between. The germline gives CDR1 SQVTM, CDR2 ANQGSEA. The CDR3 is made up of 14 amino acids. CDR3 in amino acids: CSVGSGLSTDTQYF. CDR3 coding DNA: TGCAGCGTTGGGAGTGGGTTGAGCACAGATACGCAGTATTTT.

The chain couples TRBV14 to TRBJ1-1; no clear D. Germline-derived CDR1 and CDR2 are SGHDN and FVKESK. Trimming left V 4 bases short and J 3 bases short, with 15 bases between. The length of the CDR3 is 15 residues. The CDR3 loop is CASSPVGLADTEAFF. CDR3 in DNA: TGTGCCAGCAGCCCCGTTGGCCTGGCGGACACTGAAGCTTTCTTT.

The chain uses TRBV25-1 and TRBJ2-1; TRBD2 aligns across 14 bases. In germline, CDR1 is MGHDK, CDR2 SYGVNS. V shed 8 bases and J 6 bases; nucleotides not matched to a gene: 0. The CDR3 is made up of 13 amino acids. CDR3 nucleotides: TGTGCCAGCGGGACTAGCGGGGGCAATGAGCAGTTCTTC. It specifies CASGTSGGNEQFF.